Described below is a single TCR beta chain sequence and its context. What it binds is unknown. This entry belongs to a study of radiation and T cells in renal cell carcinoma. Findings and limits, study-wide: Top tumor clonotypes rose in blood 2 weeks post-radiation, then contracted. Without pretreatment biopsies, baseline tumor clonotype presence was undetermined.

TCRdb's table, derived via immunoSEQ multiplex PCR, lists solely in-frame clones and lacks some. The data show about 130,000 clones, roughly 84% seen once. The time point denotes: baseline pretreatment blood. The treatment is: 15 Gy SBRT to primary tumor, nephrectomy 4 weeks later. After SBRT, blood was collected at 2 and 4 weeks, plus baseline. Clear cell pathology was present in this patient's renal cell carcinoma. CDR3 length: 16 residues. The trim removed 4 bases at V and 5 bases at J, leaving 11 bases unmatched. Germline V lookup: CDR1 SGHRS, CDR2 YFSETQ. The sequence came from a woman aged 50 to 65 with renal cell carcinoma. Sequencing used blood, obtained from a patient whose treatment included radiotherapy and nephrectomy. The rearrangement links TRBV5-1 to TRBJ2-2; 7 bases agree with TRBD1. Written as DNA, the CDR3 is TGCGCCAGCAGCAACAGACAGGGTCGATCTACCGGGGAGCTGTTTTTT. This gives the protein CASSNRQGRSTGELFF.